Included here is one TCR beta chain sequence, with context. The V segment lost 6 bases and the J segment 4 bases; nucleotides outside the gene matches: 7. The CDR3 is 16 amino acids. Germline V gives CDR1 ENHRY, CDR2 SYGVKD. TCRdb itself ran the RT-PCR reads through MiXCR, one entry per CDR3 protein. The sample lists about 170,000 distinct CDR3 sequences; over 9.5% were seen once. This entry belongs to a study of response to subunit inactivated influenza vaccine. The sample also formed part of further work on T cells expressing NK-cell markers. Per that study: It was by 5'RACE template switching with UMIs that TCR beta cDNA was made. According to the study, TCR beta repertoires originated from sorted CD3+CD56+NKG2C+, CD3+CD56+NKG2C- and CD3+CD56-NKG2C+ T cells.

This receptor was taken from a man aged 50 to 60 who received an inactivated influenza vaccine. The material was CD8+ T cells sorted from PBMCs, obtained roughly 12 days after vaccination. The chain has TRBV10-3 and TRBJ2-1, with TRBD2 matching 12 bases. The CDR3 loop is CAIRGLAGPYYNEQFF. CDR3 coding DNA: TGTGCCATCAGGGGACTAGCGGGCCCCTATTACAATGAGCAGTTCTTC.